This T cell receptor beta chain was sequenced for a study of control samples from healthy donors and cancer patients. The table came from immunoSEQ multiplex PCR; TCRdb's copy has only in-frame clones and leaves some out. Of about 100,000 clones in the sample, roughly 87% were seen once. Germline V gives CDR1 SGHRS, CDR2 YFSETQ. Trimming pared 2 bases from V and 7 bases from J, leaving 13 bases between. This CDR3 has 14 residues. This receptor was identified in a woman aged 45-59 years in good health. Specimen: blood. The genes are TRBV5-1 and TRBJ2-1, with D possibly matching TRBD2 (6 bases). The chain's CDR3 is CASSFTGELNEQFF. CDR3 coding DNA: TGCGCCAGCAGCTTCACGGGGGAGTTGAATGAGCAGTTCTTC.